Below, one T cell receptor (beta chain) is given with its context. These data are taken from a study of blood T cells in healthy people across ages. CDR3 size: 15 residues. V was trimmed by 1 base and J by 1 base, leaving 10 bases between them. The V gene's germline CDR1 is ENHRY and CDR2 SYGVKD. Using a J-beta primer mix together with a sample-barcoded 5' primer, a second PCR was run for 7 to 11 cycles. TCRdb fed the 5' RACE reads into MiXCR, producing one record per CDR3 protein. The data show under 850,000 distinct CDR3 sequences, 35% to 40% seen once. The chain has TRBV10-3 and TRBJ1-1, with D maybe TRBD1 (5 bases). This TCR derives from a man between 18 and 29 years old in good health. Material for sequencing was blood. CDR3 nucleotide sequence: TGTGCCATCAGTGAGTTGGGGACGGCGAACACTGAAGCTTTCTTT. Residues: CAISELGTANTEAFF.